One sample yielded the 30 T cell receptor beta chains listed below, sequenced in a study of T cell repertoires in cytomegalovirus infection. Their target antigens are unknown. From the reads, TCRdb called clonotypes with MiXCR, one entry per CDR3 protein. The repertoire holds about 830,000 distinct CDR3 sequences, with about 30% as singletons. Sample: cultured CD8+ T cells from PBMCs, taken from culture after CMV antigen stimulation. Receptors were obtained from a human donor in good health (CMV status not recorded). Some clones in this sample may be carry-over from other donors' samples.

This clonotype came up a few times. V is TRBV6-5 and J is TRBJ2-2; D is uncertain. Trimming cost V 0 bases and J 3 bases, with 11 bases left between them. The V gene's germline CDR1 is MNHEY and CDR2 SVGAGI. The CDR3 consists of 16 residues. The CDR3: CASSYSVPAYTGELFF. The CDR3 nucleotides are TGTGCCAGCAGTTACTCGGTCCCAGCGTACACCGGGGAGCTGTTTTTT.

Concerning this clonotype: Just one base apart from a much larger clone, this may be a read error. CDR3 in amino acids: CASSLLSETGLNTGELFF. The CDR3 DNA is TGTGCCAGCAGCTTACTATCCGAGACAGGGCTTAACACCGGGGAGCTGTTTTTT. The chain has TRBV5-5 and TRBJ2-2; 7 nucleotides agree with TRBD1. Per the germline V gene, CDR1 is SGHKS and CDR2 is YYEKEE (reference sequence). This CDR3 contains 18 residues. With V trimmed by 2 bases and J by 2 bases, 12 bases remained unmatched. The entire variable domain, with the rest obtained from reference TRBV5-5 and TRBJ2-2, is as follows: DAGVTQSPTHLIKTRGQQVTLRCSPISGHKSVSWYQQVLGQGPQFIFQYYEKEERGRGNFPDRFSARQFPNYSSELNVNALLLGDSALYLCASSLLSETGLNTGELFFGEGSRLTVL.

This clonotype was seen more than once but under ten times. The rearrangement links TRBV10-2 to TRBJ2-5; D is uncertain. CDR1 is WSHSY, CDR2 SAAADI, per germline. This CDR3 is built from 14 residues. Trimming cost V 0 bases and J 0 bases, with 5 bases left between them. In DNA, the CDR3 is TGCGCCAGCAGTGAGTCAAACCACCAAGAGACCCAGTACTTC. Protein: CASSESNHQETQYF.

J is TRBJ2-3 and V is TRBV6-4; maybe TRBD2 (5 bases). From germline, CDR1 is MRHNA and CDR2 SNTAGT. There are 14 residues in the CDR3. V lost 6 bases and J lost 3, with 13 bases in between. CDR3 coding DNA: TGTGCCAGCAGGGCTAGCATCGGTACAGATACGCAGTATTTT. It codes for CASRASIGTDTQYF.

The chain combines TRBV24-1 with TRBJ2-1, with D tentatively TRBD2 (5 bases). CDR1 is KGHDR and CDR2 is SFDVKD in the germline V gene. This CDR3 region has 16 residues. The V end was cut by 5 bases, the J end by 6 bases, with 19 bases between. DNA of the CDR3: TGTGCCACCAGTGGAATTGAGACCTCGGCGGGCAATGAGCAGTTCTTC. The encoded protein is CATSGIETSAGNEQFF.

A few counts support this clonotype. The rearrangement links TRBV27 to TRBJ1-2; D ambiguous. This CDR3 has 12 residues. Germline V gives CDR1 MNHEY, CDR2 SMNVEV (reference sequence). V lost 4 bases to trimming and J lost 8 bases, with 11 bases between them. CDR3 bases: TGTGCCAGCAGTTCCCCCCCGGAGGGCTACACCTTC. Its protein product is CASSSPPEGYTF.

The chain joins TRBV6-1 to TRBJ2-1; no clear D gene. CDR1 and CDR2 (germline): MNHNS, SASEGT. V was trimmed by 7 bases and J by 7 bases, leaving 11 bases between them. The CDR3 runs 12 residues. Here the CDR3 DNA reads TGTGCCAGCAAGTATGGTAGGAATGAGCAGTTCTTC. It translates to CASKYGRNEQFF.

V usage is TRBV11-3 and J usage is TRBJ1-2, with 10 bases lining up with TRBD1. This CDR3 is 13 amino acids long. Germline trimming cut 4 bases from V and 8 bases from J; bases unmatched to any gene: 4. Germline assignment: CDR1 SGHNT and CDR2 YENEEA. In nucleotides, the CDR3 is TGTGCCAGCAGCTCAGGGACAGGGGCCGGCTACACCTTC. This encodes CASSSGTGAGYTF.

This clonotype was seen a handful of times. This rearrangement joins TRBV27 to TRBJ2-2; D remains unclear. The CDR3 contains 12 residues. CDR1 MNHEY and CDR2 SMNVEV come from the germline V gene (reference sequence). V was pared by 6 bases and J by 7 bases, with 9 bases between. The CDR3 reads CASSSTIGELFF. The CDR3 DNA follows: TGTGCCAGCAGCAGTACAATCGGGGAGCTGTTTTTT.

This chain connects TRBV6-1 to TRBJ1-1; D might be TRBD1 (5 bases). Per germline, CDR1 MNHNS and CDR2 SASEGT. The germline V and J ends were trimmed by 4 bases and 8 bases, with 17 bases remaining between them. CDR3 length: 14 amino acids. The CDR3 sequence: CASSGGGRVEEAFF. The DNA of the CDR3 is TGTGCCAGCAGTGGCGGAGGCAGGGTGGAAGAAGCTTTCTTT.

The V gene is TRBV6-4, the J gene TRBJ1-6; 8 bases agree with TRBD1. The V gene end was trimmed by 5 bases and the J gene end by 9 bases; junction bases not matched to a gene: 3. CDR1 and CDR2 from the germline V gene are MRHNA and SNTAGT. The CDR3 is 13 residues long. CDR3 amino acids: CASSSGGGSPLHF. Written as DNA, the CDR3 is TGTGCCAGCAGTTCAGGGGGCGGTTCACCCCTCCACTTT.

This clonotype was seen repeatedly, ten times or more. This CDR3 reads CASSQGPKPRSGANVLTF. Written as DNA, the CDR3 is TGTGCCAGCAGTCAGGGACCGAAACCCAGGTCCGGGGCCAACGTCCTGACTTTC. The rearrangement uses TRBV6-6 and TRBJ2-6, with D perhaps given as TRBD1 or TRBD2 (5 bases each). The germline gives CDR1 MNHNY, CDR2 SVGAGI (reference sequence). The CDR3 length is 18 residues. Trimming pared 5 bases from V and 4 bases from J, leaving 21 bases between.

This clonotype was seen only a few times. The genes are TRBV10-3 and TRBJ2-3, with 8 bases that match TRBD1. The trim removed 3 bases at V and 2 bases at J, leaving 4 bases unmatched. Germline V lookup: CDR1 ENHRY, CDR2 SYGVKD. The CDR3 is 15 amino acids. In DNA, the CDR3 is TGTGCCATCAGTGACCGGGACAGGTTCACAGATACGCAGTATTTT. Its protein product is CAISDRDRFTDTQYF.

This clonotype was detected a few times. V usage is TRBV12-5 and J usage is TRBJ1-2; D call uncertain. Germline assignment: CDR1 LGHNT and CDR2 FRNRAP. The CDR3 has 15 amino acids. V was trimmed by 3 bases and J by 0 bases, leaving 11 bases between them. Written as DNA, the CDR3 is TGTGCTAGTGGTTTTTCAACCACCCCTAACTATGGCTACACCTTC. It encodes CASGFSTTPNYGYTF.

A note on this clonotype: This may come from a read error, since a much larger clone is one base off. The gene calls are TRBV7-2 and TRBJ1-5; 7 bases are a match to TRBD1. CDR1 is SGHTA and CDR2 is FQGNSA in the germline V gene. After removal of 8 bases from V and 7 bases from J, the junction contained 5 bases not matched to a gene. CDR3 length: 12 amino acids. DNA for the CDR3: TGTGCCAGCGGGGACAGAGAACAGCCCCAGCATTTT. Translating gives CASGDREQPQHF.

V usage is TRBV7-3 and J usage is TRBJ2-2; possible D gene TRBD1, 5 bases. The CDR3 extends over 14 amino acids. V dropped 8 bases and J dropped 4 bases, with 14 bases sitting between them. Germline assignment: CDR1 SGHTA and CDR2 FQGTGA. The CDR3 reads CASSSQGTTGELFF. The CDR3 DNA is TGTGCCAGCTCGAGCCAGGGAACCACCGGGGAGCTGTTTTTT. The whole variable domain, remainder taken from reference TRBV7-3 and TRBJ2-2, is GAGVSQTPSNKVTEKGKYVELRCDPISGHTALYWYRQSLGQGPEFLIYFQGTGAADDSGLPNDRFFAVRPEGSVSTLKIQRTERGDSAVYLCASSSQGTTGELFFGEGSRLTVL.

The J gene is TRBJ2-2, the V gene TRBV19; 9 nucleotides align to TRBD1. The CDR3 has 13 residues. Germline CDR1 and CDR2: LNHDA and SQIVND (reference sequence). V lost 8 bases, J lost 4 bases, and 2 bases stayed unmatched. CDR3 residues: CASGTGPTGELFF. CDR3 sequence (DNA): TGTGCCAGTGGGACAGGGCCCACCGGGGAGCTGTTTTTT.

The table lists this clonotype with a few counts. The rearrangement links TRBV6-6 to TRBJ1-6; D is uncertain. CDR1 MNHNY and CDR2 SVGAGI come from the germline V gene (reference sequence). The V gene lost 0 bases and the J gene lost 8 bases, with 11 bases spanning the gap. The CDR3 spans 15 residues. The DNA of the CDR3 is TGTGCCAGCAGTTACTCTAGCGTAGGAGATTCACCCCTCCACTTT. Its translation is CASSYSSVGDSPLHF.

This clonotype was seen a handful of times. This chain connects TRBV14 to TRBJ2-3; D possibly corresponds to TRBD2 (5 bases). Germline lookup yields CDR1 SGHDN and CDR2 FVKESK. The CDR3 covers 16 residues. V gave up 4 bases and J gave up 4 bases, with 18 bases separating them. Written as DNA, the CDR3 is TGTGCCAGCAGCCGTTACCCAAGCCTAGCCCCAGATACGCAGTATTTT. Protein product: CASSRYPSLAPDTQYF. The full variable domain, in which reference TRBV14 and TRBJ2-3 provide the parts outside the CDR3, is EAGVTQFPSHSVIEKGQTVTLRCDPISGHDNLYWYRRVMGKEIKFLLHFVKESKQDESGMPNNRFLAERTGGTYSTLKVQPAELEDSGVYFCASSRYPSLAPDTQYFGPGTRLTVL.

Turning to this clonotype: One junction end disagrees with the germline gene, perhaps due to a read error. The V gene is TRBV6-1, the J gene TRBJ2-1; either TRBD1 or TRBD2 may fit D (5 bases each). The germline V gene has CDR1 MNHNS and CDR2 SASEGT. This CDR3 spans 14 amino acids. The CDR3 loop is CSSSEWGSVDEQFF. The CDR3 DNA reads as TGTTCCAGCAGTGAATGGGGGTCGGTAGATGAGCAGTTCTTC.

This chain links TRBV10-3 with TRBJ2-3; unclear D gene. The CDR3 sequence is 13 residues long. The germline gives CDR1 ENHRY, CDR2 SYGVKD. Trimming stripped 0 bases from V and 4 bases from J, with 5 bases between. CDR3 loop: CAISESRPDTQYF. The CDR3 region has the DNA TGTGCCATCAGTGAGTCGAGGCCAGATACGCAGTATTTT.

This chain links TRBV11-2 with TRBJ2-3, with D hard to call. The CDR3 contains 15 residues. Trimming left V 4 bases short and J 0 bases short, with 11 bases between. The germline CDR1 and CDR2 sequences are SGHAT and FQNNGV. The CDR3 DNA reads TGTGCCAGCAGCTCCCTTACCTCTAGCACAGATACGCAGTATTTT. This encodes CASSSLTSSTDTQYF.

Only a few counts were recorded for this clonotype. This sequence joins TRBV20-1 and TRBJ1-6; D is uncertain. V lost 3 bases and J 7 bases, leaving 13 bases between the germline ends. This CDR3 region has 14 residues. The germline CDR1 and CDR2 sequences are DFQATT and SNEGSKA (reference sequence). The CDR3 DNA follows: TGCAGTGCTAGTCTTCCCTTACCAAATTCACCCCTCCACTTT. Its translation: CSASLPLPNSPLHF.

Comments on this clonotype: At one end, the junction sequence differs from germline, possibly due to a read error. This chain joins TRBV12-3 or TRBV12-4 and TRBJ2-5; D unresolved. The CDR3 is 15 residues long. The CDR3 reads CVSSAMLGREETQYF. CDR3 in DNA: TGTGTCAGCAGTGCCATGCTCGGCCGGGAAGAGACCCAGTACTTC.

The rearrangement uses TRBV4-1 and TRBJ1-2; D is possibly TRBD1 (5 bases). With 3 bases removed from V and 4 bases from J, the gap between germline ends came to 9 bases. The length of the CDR3 is 13 residues. CDR1 and CDR2 (germline): MGHRA, YSYEKL. CDR3 DNA: TGCGCCAGCAGCCACCAAGACAGCTATGGCTACACCTTC. Encoded protein: CASSHQDSYGYTF.

The chain combines TRBV27 with TRBJ2-7, with D uncertain. The CDR3 contains 15 residues. V was pared by 5 bases and J by 2 bases, with 16 bases between. Per germline, CDR1 MNHEY and CDR2 SMNVEV (reference sequence). CDR3: CASSLVDTTPYEQYF. For the CDR3, the DNA is TGTGCCAGCAGTCTTGTAGACACTACCCCCTACGAGCAGTACTTC.

This clonotype was picked up a small number of times. The chain joins TRBV6-1 to TRBJ1-5; a weak D match, TRBD1 (6 bases). Germline V lookup: CDR1 MNHNS, CDR2 SASEGT. The CDR3 extends over 18 amino acids. V was cut by 2 bases and J by 5 bases, with 22 bases left in between. CDR3 protein: CASSETPRNRVEDQPQHF. The CDR3 DNA follows: TGTGCCAGCAGTGAAACGCCTCGAAACAGGGTAGAGGATCAGCCCCAGCATTTT.

The chain links TRBV6-1 to TRBJ2-2; TRBD1 is a possible D gene (5 bases). V lost 5 bases to trimming and J lost 2 bases, with 18 bases between them. The CDR3 has 17 residues. Germline lookup yields CDR1 MNHNS and CDR2 SASEGT. The CDR3 sequence is CASSYQSRTINTGELFF. The CDR3, as DNA: TGTGCCAGCAGTTACCAGTCCAGGACAATCAACACCGGGGAGCTGTTTTTT.

The chain uses TRBV4-3 and TRBJ2-3; no reliable D call. Trimming cost V 0 bases and J 2 bases, with 15 bases left between them. Per germline, CDR1 LGHNA and CDR2 YSLEER. The CDR3 has 17 amino acids. In DNA form, the CDR3 reads TGCGCCAGCAGCCAAGATAAACAGTCGTACTCCACAGATACGCAGTATTTT. Its protein is CASSQDKQSYSTDTQYF.

The chain couples TRBV20-1 to TRBJ2-6; the D gene is possibly TRBD1 (6 bases). The CDR3 contains 19 residues. Germline V gene sequence: CDR1 DFQATT, CDR2 SNEGSKA (reference sequence). V was trimmed by 0 bases and J by 1 base, leaving 19 bases between them. CDR3 sequence: CSARDSQGLQSSGANVLTF. The CDR3 DNA is TGCAGTGCTAGAGATTCACAGGGCCTGCAAAGTTCTGGGGCCAACGTCCTGACTTTC.